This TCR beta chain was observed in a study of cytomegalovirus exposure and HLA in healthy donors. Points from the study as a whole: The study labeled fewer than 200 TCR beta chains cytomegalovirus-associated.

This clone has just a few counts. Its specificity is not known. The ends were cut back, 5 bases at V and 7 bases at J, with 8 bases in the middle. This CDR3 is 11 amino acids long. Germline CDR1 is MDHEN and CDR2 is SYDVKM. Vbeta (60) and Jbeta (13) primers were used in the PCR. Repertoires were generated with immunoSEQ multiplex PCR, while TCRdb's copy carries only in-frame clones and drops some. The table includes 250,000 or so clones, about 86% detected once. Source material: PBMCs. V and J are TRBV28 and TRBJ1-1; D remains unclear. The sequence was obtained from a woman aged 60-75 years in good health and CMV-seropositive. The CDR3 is CASSLYNEAFF. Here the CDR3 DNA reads TGTGCCAGCAGTCTTTACAATGAAGCTTTCTTT.